The clone carrying this TCR beta chain appeared once. The donors, all of them Caucasian adults, lived in Nashville, Tennessee. Profiling relied on immunoSEQ multiplex PCR, and the TCRdb table lists in-frame clones only, not all of them. Here the sample spans some 2 million clones, 85% to 95% being singletons. This specimen comes from a study of shared clonotypes between healthy human individuals. Study at large: The donors, a couple of women and a few men, were aged 18 to 49.

J lost 5 bases, V lost 6 bases, and 7 bases had no gene match. Germline-derived CDR1 and CDR2 are SNHLY and FYNNEI. CDR3 size: 14 residues. The sequence was collected from a man in his late teens or twenties in good health. Specimen: naive CD4+ T cells sorted from blood. Subset noted: CD45RA+ positively selected. The V call is TRBV2, the J call TRBJ2-1, with TRBD2 identical over 7 bases. The CDR3 sequence is CASRSGTNNNEQFF. The CDR3 DNA is TGTGCCAGCAGATCCGGGACTAATAACAATGAGCAGTTCTTC. Together with reference TRBV2 and TRBJ2-1, the CDR3 gives the full variable domain: EPEVTQTPSHQVTQMGQEVILRCVPISNHLYFYWYRQILGQKVEFLVSFYNNEISEKSEIFDDQFSVERPDGSNFTLKIRSTKLEDSAMYFCASRSGTNNNEQFFGPGTRLTVL.